Below, 7 T cell receptor beta chains from the same sample are listed, as sequenced in a study of blood T cell repertoires in COVID-19 (dated by TCRdb to 2019 to 2021). The receptor library was made with the immunoSEQ multiplex PCR assay. This is the immuneACCESS table as TCRdb keeps it, with only in-frame sequences that have V and J called. A part of the clones is gone; compared with another copy, unresolved V genes explain less than half, and the rest is unexplained. This sample comprises roughly 150,000 clones, approximately 80% of them detected only once. Approximately 6% of the sample belongs to the ten largest clones. Sequencing was done on a sample of PBMCs or T cells enriched from blood (not recorded which). These receptors were taken from a man in his forties or fifties who had recovered from COVID-19.

This clone was seen once. V gene TRBV2 combines with J gene TRBJ2-3; 11 positions match TRBD2. V lost 3 bases to trimming and J lost 8 bases; unmatched junction nucleotides: 16. CDR3 length equals 18 residues. The V gene's germline CDR1 is SNHLY and CDR2 FYNNEI. CDR3 sequence (DNA): TGTGCCAGCAGTGAGTCTAGCGGGGGGCGAACAGGCACTCGTACGCAGTATTTT. This sequence encodes CASSESSGGRTGTRTQYF.

This clone was observed a handful of times. This chain connects TRBV7-9 to TRBJ2-1; the D gene is possibly TRBD2 (6 bases). There are 15 residues in the CDR3. CDR1 SEHNR and CDR2 FQNEAQ come from the germline V gene (reference sequence). Trimming cost V 2 bases and J 8 bases, with 16 bases left between them. Here the CDR3 DNA reads TGTGCCAGCAGCTTACGGCTGGACTACAGCGATGAGCAGTTCTTC. Translation: CASSLRLDYSDEQFF.

The gene calls are TRBV18 and TRBJ1-4, with D hard to call. CDR1 is KGHSH, CDR2 LQKENI, per germline. The CDR3 contains 15 residues. Deletions cut 6 bases from V and 0 bases from J, with 11 bases between. The CDR3 sequence is CASSPTPATNEKLFF. The CDR3 nucleotides read TGTGCCAGCTCGCCTACTCCCGCAACTAATGAAAAACTGTTTTTT.

The V call is TRBV9, the J call TRBJ1-5; D possibly corresponds to TRBD1 (5 bases). Germline V lookup: CDR1 SGDLS, CDR2 YYNGEE. This CDR3 is 14 amino acids long. Trimming cost V 0 bases and J 4 bases, with 8 bases left between them. In DNA, the CDR3 is TGTGCCAGCAGCGTAGACGGGGGGAATCAGCCCCAGCATTTT. Translation gives CASSVDGGNQPQHF.

V and J are TRBV5-5 and TRBJ2-7, with 8 positions matching TRBD2. The V and J ends lost 4 bases and 1 base, in that order; junction bases with no gene match: 4. This CDR3 is 14 amino acids long. Germline CDR1 is SGHKS and CDR2 is YYEKEE (reference sequence). CDR3 in amino acids: CASSRPGGSYEQYV. CDR3 sequence (DNA): TGTGCCAGCAGCAGACCGGGGGGGTCCTACGAGCAGTACGTC.

This clone was counted only a few times. The same CDR3 is also encoded by other DNA sequences in this sample. The chain couples TRBV9 to TRBJ1-6; TRBD1 agrees at 8 bases. With 2 bases clipped from V and 10 bases from J, the junction kept 5 bases outside the gene matches. The CDR3 is made up of 14 amino acids. Germline CDR1 is SGDLS and CDR2 is YYNGEE. CDR3 in amino acids: CASSVTGEGSPLHF. DNA of the CDR3: TGTGCCAGCAGCGTGACAGGGGAAGGCTCACCCCTCCACTTT.

The rearrangement links TRBV3-1 (or the pseudogene TRBV3-2) to TRBJ2-2, with D possibly being TRBD1 (6 bases). This CDR3 is 12 amino acids long. Trimming took off 8 bases at V and 3 bases at J, with 7 bases between the two ends. CDR1 is LGHDT, CDR2 YNNKEL, per germline (reference sequence). The CDR3 DNA reads as TGTGCCAGCGAGGGGGACACCGGGGAGCTGTTTTTT. It specifies CASEGDTGELFF.